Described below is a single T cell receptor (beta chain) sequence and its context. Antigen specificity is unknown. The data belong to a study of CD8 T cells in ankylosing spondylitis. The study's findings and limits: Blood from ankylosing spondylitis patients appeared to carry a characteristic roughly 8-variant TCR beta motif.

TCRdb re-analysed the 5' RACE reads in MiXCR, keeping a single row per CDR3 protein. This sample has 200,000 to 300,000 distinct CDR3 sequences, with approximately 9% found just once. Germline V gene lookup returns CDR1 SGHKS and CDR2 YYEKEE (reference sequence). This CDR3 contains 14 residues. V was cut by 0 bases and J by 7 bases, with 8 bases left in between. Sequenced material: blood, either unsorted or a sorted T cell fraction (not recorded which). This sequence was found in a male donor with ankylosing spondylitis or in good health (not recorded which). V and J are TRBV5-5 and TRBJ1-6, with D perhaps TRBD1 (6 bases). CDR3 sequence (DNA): TGTGCCAGCAGCTTGGTACAGGGAAATTCACCCCTCCACTTT. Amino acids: CASSLVQGNSPLHF.